This is a list of T cell receptor beta chains from one sample in a study of chemoradiotherapy in HPV16-positive cancers. Profiling relied on immunoSEQ multiplex PCR, and the TCRdb table lists in-frame clones only, not all of them. The sample has about 30,000 clones; around 93% are singletons. Sequencing was performed on blood, taken from a patient who underwent chemoradiotherapy. All receptors derive from a human donor with HPV-associated anogenital cancer. Each CDR3 is given without its conserved first and last residue.

j_gene | v_gene | CDR3aa
TRBJ1-2 | TRBV10-3 | AIRAAVGYGYT
TRBJ1-5 | TRBV30 | AWSGHSNSNQPQH
TRBJ1-2 | TRBV6-1 | ASTRDTRLGGYT
TRBJ1-2 | TRBV30 | AWSVDSARGGYT
TRBJ2-7 | TRBV6-1 | ASSGRQGIFHEQY
TRBJ2-1 | TRBV11-2 | ASSLGAGGYNEQF
TRBJ2-7 | TRBV6-1 | ASMTSGFYEQY
TRBJ1-2 | TRBV19 | ASSITESYGYT
TRBJ2-7 | TRBV5-1 | ASSVPGQFYEQY
TRBJ2-7 | TRBV30 | AWSTWTSGGAYEQY
TRBJ2-7 | TRBV19 | ASSIGRGVYEQY
TRBJ2-7 | TRBV5-1 | ASSLTGYEQY
TRBJ2-7 | TRBV5-4 | ASEDRTSGRLEQY
TRBJ1-4 | TRBV27 | ASKWSPYGEGEKLF
TRBJ1-5 | TRBV19 | ASSIMGGNQPQH
TRBJ2-2 | TRBV2 | ASSGLAGIGELF
TRBJ1-5 | TRBV19 | ASSIPPGGHQPQH
TRBJ2-5 | TRBV9 | ASSPGLTREHQY
TRBJ2-1 | TRBV5-1 | ASSYDRANEQF
TRBJ1-3 | TRBV7-2 | ASSLTSLPDGNTIY
TRBJ2-7 | TRBV5-4 | ASSQKGEPPYEQY
TRBJ1-5 | TRBV29-1 | SVAAGGGQPQH
TRBJ2-7 | TRBV4-2 | ASSQVRGTSGRSGYEQY
TRBJ2-5 | TRBV30 | AWGYQETQY
TRBJ1-4 | TRBV4-1 | ASSQRPGQDAATNEKLF
TRBJ1-5 | TRBV5-1 | ASSLDPDGDQPQH
TRBJ2-5 | TRBV5-1 | ASRLGLAGGQETQY
TRBJ2-5 | TRBV7-9 | ASSLNQAPQETQY
TRBJ2-5 | TRBV4-2 | ASSQEPLLAGVDETQY
TRBJ1-1 | TRBV30 | AWTQDSENTEAF
TRBJ2-3 | TRBV5-1 | ASSPGVSYTDTQY
TRBJ2-1 | TRBV6-1 | ASSEPGLHSYNEQF
TRBJ2-5 | TRBV5-1 | ASSLSPIAGEGETQY
TRBJ1-1 | TRBV30 | AWSRIQESEAF
TRBJ1-6 | TRBV28 | ASSPHDGNSPLH
TRBJ2-7 | TRBV5-6 | ASSLSGGAYEQY
TRBJ2-5 | TRBV27 | ASSLSGRTQY
TRBJ1-1 | TRBV19 | ASRTLGGAGTEAF
TRBJ2-2 | TRBV30 | AWSAQGTGELF
TRBJ2-1 | TRBV18 | ASSPPSRLSYNEQF
TRBJ2-2 | TRBV7-8 | ASSLADYYFGELF
TRBJ1-1 | TRBV4-3 | ASSQDAGLITEAF
TRBJ1-5 | TRBV6-5 | ASSAFPVNQPQH
TRBJ2-1 | TRBV28 | ASRKVGSSYNEQF
TRBJ2-3 | TRBV5-6 | ASSPSRTPTQY
TRBJ1-2 | TRBV18 | ASSPELDSNYGYT
TRBJ2-5 | TRBV7-7 | ASSPNTGQETQY
TRBJ2-5 | TRBV13 | ASSSGLAGRQETQY
TRBJ1-2 | TRBV28 | ASSQLGNYGYT
TRBJ1-2 | TRBV5-1 | ASSHGQRSNYGYT
TRBJ2-3 | TRBV6-5 | ASRRLAGTDTQY
TRBJ1-1 | TRBV4-3 | ASSQDRSGQMNTEAF
TRBJ2-5 | TRBV5-1 | ASSLTSGSKETQY
TRBJ2-7 | TRBV6-5 | ASSSTRNNEQY
TRBJ2-3 | TRBV5-6 | ASSLISGRTQGTDTQY
TRBJ2-7 | TRBV2 | ASRQGAYEQY
TRBJ1-2 | TRBV7-5 | ARSLGARGYT
TRBJ2-2 | TRBV7-9 | ASSPLAGGPSGELF
TRBJ2-3 | TRBV7-6 | ASSLDLYGRDTQY
TRBJ2-2 | TRBV6-1 | ASSVGADTGELF